A selection of T cell receptor beta chains follows, all from one sample in a study of T-cell reconstitution after alpha-beta-depleted transplantation in children. Each CDR3 protein is one row after TCRdb ran MiXCR on the PCR reads. The table has some 120,000 distinct CDR3 sequences, 8.5% to 10% seen once. Here the sequenced sample was PBMCs, mostly from graft donor cells, taken 180 days after TCRalphabeta/CD19-depleted stem cell transplant. These receptors all stem from a girl under three years old who had a stem cell transplant for combined immunodeficiency, so the T cells may come from the graft donor. Both conserved end residues are part of each CDR3. The D gene is left open where the match is weak. A row's size may be missing; if present it is once, few, many or a size class.

d_call	clone_size	j_call	v_call	cdr3_aa	cdr3_nt
-	few	TRBJ1-5	TRBV5-5	CASSETPDQPQHF	TGTGCCAGCAGCGAAACTCCTGATCAGCCCCAGCATTTT
-	many	TRBJ2-7	TRBV5-1	CASSFEGGLAYEQYF	TGCGCCAGCAGCTTCGAAGGAGGCTTAGCCTACGAGCAGTACTTC
TRBD2	-	TRBJ2-7	TRBV12-3/TRBV12-4	CASSLGHKAGGPTRSYEQYF	TGTGCCAGCAGTTTAGGGCATAAGGCGGGAGGGCCGACTCGCTCCTACGAGCAGTACTTC
-	few	TRBJ2-3	TRBV6-5	CASSLSGPGDTQYF	TGTGCCAGCAGTCTCTCGGGACCAGGAGATACGCAGTATTTT
TRBD1	-	TRBJ2-4	TRBV12-3/TRBV12-4	CASRAGQGETKNIQYF	TGTGCCAGCAGGGCAGGACAGGGGGAGACCAAAAACATTCAGTACTTC
-	few	TRBJ2-1	TRBV7-2	CASSLAAAGTSSYNEQFF	TGTGCCAGCAGCTTAGCCGCCGCGGGTACGAGCTCCTACAATGAGCAGTTCTTC
-	many	TRBJ1-2	TRBV3-1	CASSRQVLVGPGSHTF	-
TRBD1	many	TRBJ2-7	TRBV29-1	CSFTGTGVYEQYF	TGCAGCTTTACCGGGACAGGGGTGTACGAGCAGTACTTC
-	many	TRBJ1-3	TRBV12-3/TRBV12-4	CASSLSGGNTIYF	TGTGCCAGCAGTTTGAGCGGAGGAAACACCATATATTTT
-	few	TRBJ1-6	TRBV7-3	CASSLTRVSPLHF	TGTGCCAGCAGCTTAACTAGGGTTTCACCCCTCCACTTT
-	-	TRBJ2-5	TRBV5-1	CASSSGLTGETQYF	TGCGCCAGCAGCTCCGGCCTAACCGGGGAGACCCAGTACTTC
TRBD1	-	TRBJ1-2	TRBV12-3/TRBV12-4	CASSLGYRGRDYGYTF	TGTGCCAGCAGTTTAGGCTACAGGGGGCGAGACTATGGCTACACCTTC
-	few	TRBJ2-3	TRBV29-1	CSVEPVERGSGTQYF	TGCAGCGTCGAACCCGTAGAACGGGGATCCGGTACGCAGTATTTT
TRBD2	-	TRBJ2-7	TRBV7-2	CASSLWAGAGYEQYF	TGTGCCAGCAGCTTATGGGCGGGAGCGGGATACGAGCAGTACTTC
TRBD1	few	TRBJ1-4	TRBV11-2	CASSLGQGKLFF	TGTGCCAGCAGCTTGGGACAGGGCAAACTGTTTTTT
TRBD1	many	TRBJ1-1	TRBV9	CASSVYRGNTEAFF	TGTGCCAGCAGCGTCTACAGGGGGAACACTGAAGCTTTCTTT
-	many	TRBJ2-5	TRBV5-1	CASSLAFNNREGETQYF	TGCGCCAGCAGCTTGGCCTTTAATAACAGGGAGGGAGAGACCCAGTACTTC
TRBD2	-	TRBJ2-1	TRBV7-2	CASSWGLAAHNEQFF	TGTGCCAGCAGCTGGGGACTAGCGGCCCACAATGAGCAGTTCTTC
TRBD2	-	TRBJ2-1	TRBV20-1	CSARSLASGGSYNEQFF	TGCAGTGCTAGGTCCTTGGCTAGCGGGGGCTCCTACAATGAGCAGTTCTTC
-	-	TRBJ2-5	TRBV12-3/TRBV12-4	CASSYAHTPQETQYF	TGTGCCAGCAGTTATGCGCACACCCCCCAAGAGACCCAGTACTTC
TRBD2	-	TRBJ2-1	TRBV20-1	CSARRLAGYNEQFF	TGCAGTGCTAGGAGACTAGCGGGGTACAATGAGCAGTTCTTC
-	few	TRBJ1-4	TRBV20-1	CSATLFNEKLFF	TGCAGTGCTACTCTGTTTAATGAAAAACTGTTTTTT
-	many	TRBJ2-5	TRBV10-3	CAISDYGQRNGETQYF	TGTGCCATCAGTGATTACGGACAGCGCAATGGGGAGACCCAGTACTTC
-	-	TRBJ2-4	TRBV5-4	CASSLEPAKNIQYF	TGTGCCAGCAGCTTGGAGCCAGCCAAAAACATTCAGTACTTC
-	-	TRBJ2-2	TRBV5-5	CASSSLRVRNTGELFF	TGTGCCAGCAGCTCATTGCGGGTTAGGAACACCGGGGAGCTGTTTTTT
-	-	TRBJ2-7	TRBV4-3	CASSQDRQTLYEQYF	TGCGCCAGCAGCCAGGACCGACAGACCCTCTACGAGCAGTACTTC
-	-	TRBJ1-1	TRBV28	CAIGGMNTEAFF	TGTGCCATTGGGGGGATGAACACTGAAGCTTTCTTT